These 21 T cell receptor beta chains were sequenced from one sample in a study of tumor-infiltrating lymphocytes in primary liver carcinoma. Without any cell sorting, about 18-30 mg of bulk tissue yielded co-extracted RNA and DNA. Total RNA amounting to 450 to 550 ng was the source from which TCR beta cDNA was made with a constant-region primer. Libraries of TCR beta came from three nested multiplex PCR rounds with slightly modified ARM-PCR. TRBV1-TRBV30 forward primers paired with a C-beta reverse primer drove the first two PCR rounds, approximately 11 cycles each. TCRdb re-called the multiplex PCR reads with MiXCR, one entry per CDR3 protein. The sample lists approximately 110,000 distinct CDR3 sequences; roughly 80% were seen once. The specimen sequenced was liver tumor tissue from sampling region 3. Subset of the sample: tumor region T3, left-lateral pole. The source is a man aged 35 to 55 with primary liver carcinoma and hepatitis B virus infection.

Of note for this clonotype: It may be a read error: a sequence one base away is much more abundant. V usage is TRBV18 and J usage is TRBJ2-1, with 10 positions matching TRBD2. The germline V gene has CDR1 KGHSH and CDR2 LQKENI. This CDR3 is built from 15 residues. For the CDR3, the DNA is TGTGCCAGCTCACCAACTAGCGGGATTAGGAATGAGCTGTTCTTC. Its protein product is CASSPTSGIRNELFF.

This chain connects TRBV2 to TRBJ2-1; TRBD2 matches 9 bases. The CDR3 is made up of 13 amino acids. CDR1 and CDR2 from the germline V gene are SNHLY and FYNNEI. The trim removed 9 bases at V and 8 bases at J, leaving 8 bases unmatched. CDR3 amino acids: CASTETSGDEQFF. CDR3 nucleotides: TGTGCCAGTACTGAGACTAGCGGAGATGAGCAGTTCTTC.

As to this clonotype: Germline and junction disagree at one end, which may indicate a read error. This rearrangement joins TRBV12-3 or TRBV12-4 to TRBJ2-3; 10 bases fit TRBD2. CDR3 length: 16 residues. In DNA form, the CDR3 reads TGTGTCAGCAGTTTATATTCTAGCGGGAGTACAGATACGCAGTATTTT. This sequence encodes CVSSLYSSGSTDTQYF.

The chain recombines TRBV11-2 with TRBJ1-1, with D unclear. From germline, CDR1 is SGHAT and CDR2 FQNNGV. The CDR3 has 13 amino acids. V dropped 7 bases and J dropped 3 bases, with 12 bases sitting between them. The CDR3 is CASNLGEDTEAFF. In nucleotides, the CDR3 is TGTGCCAGCAACCTCGGGGAGGACACTGAAGCTTTCTTT.

In its sample, this clonotype was seen a few times. The chain links TRBV29-1 to TRBJ2-4; possibly TRBD2 for D (5 bases). Germline V CDR1 and CDR2: SQVTM, ANQGSEA. The CDR3 has 15 amino acids. The V gene lost 4 bases and the J gene lost 3 bases, with 16 bases spanning the gap. CDR3 nucleotide sequence: TGCAGCGTTGTCCTAGGAGGCAGTGGCAAAAACATTCAGTACTTC. Translating gives CSVVLGGSGKNIQYF. Full variable domain (rest looked up from reference TRBV29-1 and TRBJ2-4): SAVISQKPSRDICQRGTSLTIQCQVDSQVTMMFWYRQQPGQSLTLIATANQGSEATYESGFVIDKFPISRPNLTFSTLTVSNMSPEDSSIYLCSVVLGGSGKNIQYFGAGTRLSVL.

The genes are TRBV11-2 and TRBJ2-7; TRBD1 is a possible D gene (5 bases). The CDR3 length is 15 residues. The germline V and J ends were trimmed by 7 bases and 5 bases, with 21 bases remaining between them. CDR1 is SGHAT, CDR2 FQNNGV, per germline. CDR3 sequence (DNA): TGTGCCAGCAACTCCGGACGGCTTTACAGGCACGAGCAGTACTTC. Encoded protein: CASNSGRLYRHEQYF.

On this clonotype: This is likely a read error, given that the CDR3 carries no conserved phenylalanine or tryptophan at its end. It is unclear where the CDR3 begins or ends on the DNA, so no DNA is shown, and the CDR3 is as TCRdb lists it. The V and J genes are TRBV29-1 and TRBJ2-7. Germline lookup yields CDR1 SQVTM and CDR2 ANQGSEA. The CDR3 length is 12 residues, termini included. The CDR3 spells CSAGWGNHEEYS.

As for this clonotype: No conserved phenylalanine or tryptophan is present at the end of the CDR3, so a read error is the likely explanation. The rearrangement links TRBV11-2 to TRBJ2-3, with D perhaps TRBD1 (6 bases). This CDR3 region has 17 residues. Germline V gives CDR1 SGHAT, CDR2 FQNNGV. CDR3 DNA sequence: TGTGCCTGCAGCTTAGATCCAGGGGAGACTAGCACAGATACGCAGTATATT. It translates to CACSLDPGETSTDTQYI.

This clonotype showed up just once. At one end, the junction sequence differs from germline, possibly due to a read error. The gene calls are TRBV7-8 and TRBJ2-3, with TRBD2 matching over 10 bases. Germline V gene sequence: CDR1 SGHVS, CDR2 FQNEAQ. This CDR3 spans 16 amino acids. The CDR3 is CVSNYGLADDTHTQYF. In DNA, the CDR3 is TGTGTCAGCAACTACGGACTAGCGGACGACACACATACGCAGTATTTT.

V gene TRBV20-1 combines with J gene TRBJ1-1; D is uncertain. This CDR3 is 14 amino acids long. V gave up 1 base and J gave up 5 bases, with 14 bases separating them. In germline, CDR1 is DFQATT, CDR2 SNEGSKA (reference sequence). The CDR3 reads CSARGYEGGTEAFF. CDR3 bases: TGCAGTGCTAGAGGCTACGAGGGCGGGACTGAAGCTTTCTTT.

A word on this clonotype: This may be a read error: a much more frequent sequence differs by one nucleotide. This CDR3 is missing its conserved last phenylalanine or tryptophan, likely due to a read error. This chain joins TRBV28 and TRBJ2-7; D may be TRBD2 (5 bases). The CDR3 totals 15 residues. V lost 3 bases to trimming and J lost 6 bases, with 18 bases between them. Germline V gene lookup returns CDR1 MDHEN and CDR2 SYDVKM. This CDR3 is CASSFGVYTIAEQYL. The CDR3, as DNA: TGTGCCAGCAGTTTCGGGGTCTATACAATAGCCGAGCAGTACCTC.

Worth noting for this clonotype: The junction does not match germline at one end; this may be a read error. This chain connects TRBV9 to TRBJ2-1, with 8 bases fitting TRBD2. Germline values: CDR1 SGDLS, CDR2 YYNGEE. CDR3 length: 15 residues. The CDR3 region has the DNA TGTGCCAACAGCGTCCAAGCGGGAGCACGTAATGAGCAGTTCTTC. As protein: CANSVQAGARNEQFF.

The table lists this clonotype with many counts. The chain couples TRBV29-1 to TRBJ1-1; D uncertain. The CDR3 runs 11 residues. Germline CDR1 reads SQVTM; CDR2 reads ANQGSEA. V lost 7 bases, J lost 10 bases, and 16 bases lay in between. For the CDR3, the DNA is TGCAGCGCACCCCTAGGGCTGGGAGCTTTCTTT. This gives the protein CSAPLGLGAFF.

The V call is TRBV28, the J call TRBJ2-3; D is undetermined. The CDR3 has 14 amino acids. The germline gives CDR1 MDHEN, CDR2 SYDVKM. The chain's CDR3 is CVSSGHRGTDTQYF. For the CDR3, the DNA is TGTGTCAGTAGTGGGCACCGGGGCACAGATACGCAGTATTTT.

A single count supports this clonotype. Compared with germline, one end of the junction differs, possibly owing to a read error. This chain connects TRBV6-1 to TRBJ2-5; D remains ambiguous. The CDR3 extends over 11 amino acids. Germline V gene lookup returns CDR1 MNHNS and CDR2 SASEGT. The CDR3 nucleotides are TGCGCCAGCAGCTACTCGGATACCCAGTACTTC. Translating it yields CASSYSDTQYF.

This rearrangement joins TRBV6-1 to TRBJ2-3; D is unclear. Germline values: CDR1 MNHNS, CDR2 SASEGT. With 8 bases removed from V and 2 bases from J, the gap between germline ends came to 8 bases. This CDR3 has 12 amino acids. The DNA of the CDR3 is TGTGCCAGCCGTCAACACACAGATACGCAGTATTTT. This gives the protein CASRQHTDTQYF.

Details on this clonotype: The junction differs from germline at one of its ends, possibly a read error. The chain combines TRBV29-1 with TRBJ2-7; D remains ambiguous. Germline values: CDR1 SQVTM, CDR2 ANQGSEA. The CDR3 extends over 11 amino acids. CDR3 region: CRVEGRHEQYF. CDR3 in DNA: TGCCGCGTTGAAGGGCGTCATGAGCAGTACTTC.

As concerns this clonotype: A read error may explain this, as a much larger clone is one base away. J is TRBJ2-1 and V is TRBV24-1, with 9 bases identical to TRBD2. Germline V CDR1 and CDR2: KGHDR, SFDVKD. The CDR3 is made up of 16 amino acids. The DNA for the CDR3 is TGTGTCACCAGTGACGTTAGCGGGAGCTCCTACAATGAGCAGTTCTTC. Translation gives CVTSDVSGSSYNEQFF.

For this clonotype: The DNA is omitted, as the CDR3 cannot be located on it reliably, and the CDR3 follows TCRdb's listing. The J gene is TRBJ2-7, the V gene TRBV29-1; no check of the table's D call, TRBD1, against the DNA was made. Germline V gene lookup returns CDR1 SQVTM and CDR2 ANQGSEA. The CDR3 is made up of 12 amino acids, end residues included. The CDR3 reads CSVGQGAGEEYF.

Concerning this clonotype: A junction boundary mismatches the germline segment, possibly from a read error. The genes are TRBV5-1 and TRBJ1-2, with 9 bases fitting TRBD1. The CDR3 is made up of 16 amino acids. Germline lookup yields CDR1 SGHRS and CDR2 YFSETQ. The CDR3 spells CTSSLGQGVVFCDYTF. CDR3 sequence (DNA): TGCACCAGCAGCTTGGGACAGGGTGTAGTATTCTGTGACTACACCTTC.

About this clonotype itself: A read error may account for a junction end that differs from germline. This chain links TRBV30 with TRBJ2-6; D might be TRBD1 (6 bases). The CDR3 has 16 amino acids. Germline V CDR1 and CDR2: GTSNPN, SVGIG (reference sequence). CDR3 loop: CAWTATGLPGANGLTF. CDR3 DNA sequence: TGTGCCTGGACTGCGACAGGCCTCCCTGGGGCCAACGGCCTGACTTTC.